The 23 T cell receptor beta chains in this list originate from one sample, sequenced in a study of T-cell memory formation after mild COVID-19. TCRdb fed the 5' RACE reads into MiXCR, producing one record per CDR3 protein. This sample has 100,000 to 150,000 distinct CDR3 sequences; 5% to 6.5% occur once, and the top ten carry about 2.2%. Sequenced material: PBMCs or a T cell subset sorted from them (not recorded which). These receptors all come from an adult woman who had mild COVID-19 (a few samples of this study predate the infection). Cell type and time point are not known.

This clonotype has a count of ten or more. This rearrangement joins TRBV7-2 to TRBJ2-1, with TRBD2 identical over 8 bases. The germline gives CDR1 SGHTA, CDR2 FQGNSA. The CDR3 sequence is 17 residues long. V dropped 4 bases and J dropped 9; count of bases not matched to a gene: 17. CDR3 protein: CASSYEGGGTSLGEQFF. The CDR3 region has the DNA TGTGCCAGCAGCTACGAGGGGGGCGGGACTAGTCTCGGTGAGCAGTTCTTC.

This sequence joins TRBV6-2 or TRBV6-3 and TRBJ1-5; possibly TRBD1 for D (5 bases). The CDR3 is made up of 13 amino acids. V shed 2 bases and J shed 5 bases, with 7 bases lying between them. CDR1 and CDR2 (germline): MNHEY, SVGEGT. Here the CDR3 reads CASSYVGDQPQHF. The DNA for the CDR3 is TGTGCCAGCAGTTACGTGGGGGATCAGCCCCAGCATTTT.

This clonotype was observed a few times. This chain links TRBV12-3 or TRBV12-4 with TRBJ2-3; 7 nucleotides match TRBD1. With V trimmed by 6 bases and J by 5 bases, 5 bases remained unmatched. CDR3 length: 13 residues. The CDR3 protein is CASSGNRGDTQYF. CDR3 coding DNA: TGTGCCAGCAGCGGAAACAGGGGAGATACGCAGTATTTT.

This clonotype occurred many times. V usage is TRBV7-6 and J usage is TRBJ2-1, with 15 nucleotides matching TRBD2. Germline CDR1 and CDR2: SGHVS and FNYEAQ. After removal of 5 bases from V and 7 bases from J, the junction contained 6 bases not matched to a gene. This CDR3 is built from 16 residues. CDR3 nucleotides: TGTGCCAGCAGCGCCGGACTAGCGGGAGGGAAGAATGAGCAGTTCTTC. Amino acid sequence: CASSAGLAGGKNEQFF.

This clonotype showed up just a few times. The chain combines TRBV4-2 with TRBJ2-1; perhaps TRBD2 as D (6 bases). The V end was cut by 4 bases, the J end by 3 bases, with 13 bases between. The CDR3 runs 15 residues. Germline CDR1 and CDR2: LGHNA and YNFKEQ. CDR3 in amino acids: CASSRGGTDYNEQFF. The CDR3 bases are TGTGCCAGCAGCCGCGGCGGGACTGACTACAATGAGCAGTTCTTC.

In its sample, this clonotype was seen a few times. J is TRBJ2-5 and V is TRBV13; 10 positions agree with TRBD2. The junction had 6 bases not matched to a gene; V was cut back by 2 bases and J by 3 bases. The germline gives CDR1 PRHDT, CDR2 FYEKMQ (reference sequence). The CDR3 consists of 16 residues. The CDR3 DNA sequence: TGTGCCAGCAGCTTAACGCTAGCGGGAGACGAAGAGACCCAGTACTTC. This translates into CASSLTLAGDEETQYF.

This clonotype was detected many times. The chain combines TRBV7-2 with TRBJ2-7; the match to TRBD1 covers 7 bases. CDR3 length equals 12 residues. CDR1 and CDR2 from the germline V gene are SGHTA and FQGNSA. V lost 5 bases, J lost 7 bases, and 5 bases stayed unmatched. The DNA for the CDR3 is TGTGCCAGCAGCACAGGGGTAGGGGAGCAGTACTTC. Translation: CASSTGVGEQYF.

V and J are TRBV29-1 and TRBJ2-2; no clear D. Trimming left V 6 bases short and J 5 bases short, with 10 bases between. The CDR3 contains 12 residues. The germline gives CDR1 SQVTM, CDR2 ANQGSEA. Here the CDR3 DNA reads TGCAGCGTCGGAGACGTAACCGGGGAGCTGTTTTTT. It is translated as CSVGDVTGELFF.

The CDR3 loop reads CASSPTGTKAFF. Here the CDR3 DNA reads TGTGCCAGCAGCCCGACAGGGACGAAAGCTTTCTTT. The chain is built from TRBV12-3 or TRBV12-4 and TRBJ1-1; 7 bases align to TRBD1. V lost 6 bases and J lost 9; bases outside the gene matches: 7. The CDR3 runs to 12 residues.

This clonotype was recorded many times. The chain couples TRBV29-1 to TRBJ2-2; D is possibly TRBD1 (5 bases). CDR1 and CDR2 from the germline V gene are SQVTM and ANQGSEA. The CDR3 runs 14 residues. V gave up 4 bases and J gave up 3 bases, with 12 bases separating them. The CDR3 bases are TGCAGCGTTGGTTCAGGGTTGGACACCGGGGAGCTGTTTTTT. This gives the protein CSVGSGLDTGELFF.

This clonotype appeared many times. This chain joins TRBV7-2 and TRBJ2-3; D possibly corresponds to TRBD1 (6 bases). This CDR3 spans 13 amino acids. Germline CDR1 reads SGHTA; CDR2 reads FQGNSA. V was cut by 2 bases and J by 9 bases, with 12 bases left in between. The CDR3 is CASSLSGQTTQYF. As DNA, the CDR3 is TGTGCCAGCAGCTTAAGTGGACAGACAACGCAGTATTTT. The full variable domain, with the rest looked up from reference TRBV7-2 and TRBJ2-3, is GAGVSQSPSNKVTEKGKDVELRCDPISGHTALYWYRQSLGQGLEFLIYFQGNSAPDKSGLPSDRFSAERTGGSVSTLTIQRTQQEDSAVYLCASSLSGQTTQYFGPGTRLTVL.

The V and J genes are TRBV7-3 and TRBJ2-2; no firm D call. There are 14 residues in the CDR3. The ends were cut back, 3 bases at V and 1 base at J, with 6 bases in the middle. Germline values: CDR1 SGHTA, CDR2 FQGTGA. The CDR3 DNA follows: TGTGCCAGCAGCTTCACCCTGAACACCGGGGAGCTGTTTTTT. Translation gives CASSFTLNTGELFF.

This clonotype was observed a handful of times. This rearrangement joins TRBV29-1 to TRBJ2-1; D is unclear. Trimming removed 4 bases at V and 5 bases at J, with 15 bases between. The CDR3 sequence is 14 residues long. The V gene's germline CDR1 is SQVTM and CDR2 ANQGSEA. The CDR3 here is CSVGGMRLNNEQFF. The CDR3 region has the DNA TGCAGCGTTGGGGGTATGAGGCTTAACAATGAGCAGTTCTTC.

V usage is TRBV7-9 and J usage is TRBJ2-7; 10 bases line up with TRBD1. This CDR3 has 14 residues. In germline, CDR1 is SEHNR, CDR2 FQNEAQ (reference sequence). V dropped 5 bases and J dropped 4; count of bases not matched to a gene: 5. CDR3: CASSGDRGVYEQYF. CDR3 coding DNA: TGTGCCAGCAGCGGGGACAGGGGAGTTTACGAGCAGTACTTC.

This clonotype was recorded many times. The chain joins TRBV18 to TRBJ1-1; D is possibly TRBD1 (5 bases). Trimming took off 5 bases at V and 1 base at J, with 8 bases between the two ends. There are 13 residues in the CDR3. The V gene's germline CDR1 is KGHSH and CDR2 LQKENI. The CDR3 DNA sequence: TGTGCCAGCTCAGGGACCCAGAACACTGAAGCTTTCTTT. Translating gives CASSGTQNTEAFF.

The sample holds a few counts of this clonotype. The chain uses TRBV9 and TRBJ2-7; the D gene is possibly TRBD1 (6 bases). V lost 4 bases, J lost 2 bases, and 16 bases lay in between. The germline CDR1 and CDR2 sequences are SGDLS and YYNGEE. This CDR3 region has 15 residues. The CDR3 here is CASSLLGGATYEQYF. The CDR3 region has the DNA TGTGCCAGCAGCCTATTAGGGGGAGCGACCTACGAGCAGTACTTC.

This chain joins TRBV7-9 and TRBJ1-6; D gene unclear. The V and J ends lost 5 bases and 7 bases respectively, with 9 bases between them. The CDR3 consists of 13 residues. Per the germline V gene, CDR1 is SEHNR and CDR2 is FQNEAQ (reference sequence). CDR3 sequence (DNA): TGTGCCAGCAGCGGAGATCAAAATTCACCCCTCCACTTT. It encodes CASSGDQNSPLHF.

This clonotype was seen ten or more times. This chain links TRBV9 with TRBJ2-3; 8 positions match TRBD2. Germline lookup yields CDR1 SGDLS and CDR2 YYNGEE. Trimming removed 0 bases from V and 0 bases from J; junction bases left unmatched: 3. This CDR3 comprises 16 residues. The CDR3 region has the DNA TGTGCCAGCAGCGTAGTGGCTAGCGGGAGCACAGATACGCAGTATTTT. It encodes CASSVVASGSTDTQYF.

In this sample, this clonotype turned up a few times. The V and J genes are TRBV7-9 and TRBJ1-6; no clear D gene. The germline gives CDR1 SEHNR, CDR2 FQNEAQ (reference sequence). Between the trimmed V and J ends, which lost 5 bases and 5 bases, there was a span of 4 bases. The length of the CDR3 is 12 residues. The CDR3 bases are TGTGCCAGCAGCCGGGATAATTCACCCCTCCACTTT. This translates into CASSRDNSPLHF. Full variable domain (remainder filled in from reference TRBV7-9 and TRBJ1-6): DTGVSQNPRHKITKRGQNVTFRCDPISEHNRLYWYRQTLGQGPEFLTYFQNEAQLEKSRLLSDRFSAERPKGSFSTLEIQRTEQGDSAMYLCASSRDNSPLHFGNGTRLTVT.

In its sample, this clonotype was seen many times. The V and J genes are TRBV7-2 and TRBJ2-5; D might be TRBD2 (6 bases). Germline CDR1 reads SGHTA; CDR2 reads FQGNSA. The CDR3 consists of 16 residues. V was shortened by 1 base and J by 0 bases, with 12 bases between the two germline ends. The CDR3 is CASSLGSGVYQETQYF. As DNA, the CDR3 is TGTGCCAGCAGCTTAGGGTCGGGAGTTTACCAAGAGACCCAGTACTTC. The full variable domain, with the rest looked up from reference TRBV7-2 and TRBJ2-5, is GAGVSQSPSNKVTEKGKDVELRCDPISGHTALYWYRQSLGQGLEFLIYFQGNSAPDKSGLPSDRFSAERTGGSVSTLTIQRTQQEDSAVYLCASSLGSGVYQETQYFGPGTRLLVL.

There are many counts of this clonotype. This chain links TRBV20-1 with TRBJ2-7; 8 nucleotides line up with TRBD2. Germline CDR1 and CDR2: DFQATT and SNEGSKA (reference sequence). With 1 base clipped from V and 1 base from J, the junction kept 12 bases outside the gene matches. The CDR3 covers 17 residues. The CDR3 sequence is CSARVNEVTSGSYEQYF. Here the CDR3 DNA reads TGCAGTGCTAGAGTGAATGAAGTTACTAGCGGATCCTACGAGCAGTACTTC.

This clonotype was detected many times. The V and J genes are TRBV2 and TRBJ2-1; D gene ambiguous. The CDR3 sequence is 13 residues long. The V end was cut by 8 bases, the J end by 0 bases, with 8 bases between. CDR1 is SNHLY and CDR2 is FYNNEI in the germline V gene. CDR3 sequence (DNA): TGTGCCAGCGTGCCGGACTCCTACAATGAGCAGTTCTTC. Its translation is CASVPDSYNEQFF.

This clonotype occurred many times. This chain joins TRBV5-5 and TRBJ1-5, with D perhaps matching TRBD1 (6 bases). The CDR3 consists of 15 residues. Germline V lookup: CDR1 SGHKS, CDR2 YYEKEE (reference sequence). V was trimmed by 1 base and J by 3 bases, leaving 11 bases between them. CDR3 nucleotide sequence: TGTGCCAGCAGCTTGTTGGGACACTTCAATCAGCCCCAGCATTTT. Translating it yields CASSLLGHFNQPQHF.